Presented here are 6 T cell receptor beta chains from one specimen sequenced in a study of blood T cell repertoires in COVID-19 (dated by TCRdb to 2020 to 2022). The protocol used for the library was the immunoSEQ multiplex PCR assay. TCRdb re-hosts the immuneACCESS table, in-frame sequences only. Its copies lack some clones; in the studies checked, an unresolved V gene accounts for under half of them, and the cause for the rest is not known. The sample profile shows roughly 170,000 clones; roughly 89% of them were found once. The ten top clones hold approximately 0.93% of the sample. Sequencing was performed on peripheral blood. The receptors shown here come from a woman aged 18-35 years who had recovered from COVID-19.

The chain carries TRBV24-1 and TRBJ1-2; 7 nucleotides agree with TRBD1. Germline CDR1 KGHDR, CDR2 SFDVKD. The CDR3 contains 13 residues. V trimming: 9 bases; J trimming: 2 bases; junction bases outside the gene matches: 5. CDR3: CATGQDGNYGYTF. The CDR3 DNA is TGTGCCACCGGACAGGATGGGAACTATGGCTACACCTTC.

The chain combines TRBV2 with TRBJ2-1; 8 positions match TRBD2. V shed 6 bases, J shed 9 bases, and the junction held 10 bases outside the gene matches. This CDR3 has 14 amino acids. Germline CDR1 is SNHLY and CDR2 is FYNNEI. The CDR3 nucleotides read TGTGCCAGCAGCCTCCTAGCGGGCGGTAGTGAGCAGTTCTTC. Translated, it gives CASSLLAGGSEQFF. The full variable domain, in which reference TRBV2 and TRBJ2-1 provide the parts outside the CDR3, is EPEVTQTPSHQVTQMGQEVILRCVPISNHLYFYWYRQILGQKVEFLVSFYNNEISEKSEIFDDQFSVERPDGSNFTLKIRSTKLEDSAMYFCASSLLAGGSEQFFGPGTRLTVL.

This clone was picked up a small number of times. V usage is TRBV15 and J usage is TRBJ1-3; 7 nucleotides align to TRBD1. The CDR3 is 15 residues long. Germline V CDR1 and CDR2: LNHNV, YYDKDF (reference sequence). V lost 9 bases and J lost 4; bases outside the gene matches: 12. The CDR3 is CATSADRDPGNTIYF. The CDR3 DNA follows: TGTGCCACTTCTGCTGACAGGGATCCCGGAAACACCATATATTTT.

This sequence joins TRBV24-1 and TRBJ2-5; D perhaps matches TRBD1 (6 bases). V was cut by 0 bases and J by 7 bases, with 14 bases left in between. Germline CDR1 KGHDR, CDR2 SFDVKD. The CDR3 runs to 15 residues. The CDR3 DNA reads as TGTGCCACCAGTGATTTGCCAGGGGCGGCGGGGACCCAGTACTTC. Translation: CATSDLPGAAGTQYF.

The table lists this clone with a few counts. CDR3 loop: CASSIPPDIYGYTF. DNA of the CDR3: TGTGCCAGCAGCATTCCGCCCGACATCTATGGCTACACCTTC. The chain joins TRBV28 to TRBJ1-2, with D uncertain. V gave up 6 bases and J gave up 4 bases, with 15 bases separating them. The CDR3 spans 14 residues. Germline loops: CDR1 MDHEN, CDR2 SYDVKM.

J is TRBJ2-4 and V is TRBV4-3, with TRBD2 matching 12 bases. V was pared by 1 base and J by 0 bases, with 4 bases of the junction left unmatched. The CDR3 has 18 residues. Germline V gives CDR1 LGHNA, CDR2 YSLEER. CDR3 nucleotides: TGCGCCAGCAGCCAAGGCCTAGCGGGGGGGTTAGCCAAAAACATTCAGTACTTC. This codes for CASSQGLAGGLAKNIQYF.